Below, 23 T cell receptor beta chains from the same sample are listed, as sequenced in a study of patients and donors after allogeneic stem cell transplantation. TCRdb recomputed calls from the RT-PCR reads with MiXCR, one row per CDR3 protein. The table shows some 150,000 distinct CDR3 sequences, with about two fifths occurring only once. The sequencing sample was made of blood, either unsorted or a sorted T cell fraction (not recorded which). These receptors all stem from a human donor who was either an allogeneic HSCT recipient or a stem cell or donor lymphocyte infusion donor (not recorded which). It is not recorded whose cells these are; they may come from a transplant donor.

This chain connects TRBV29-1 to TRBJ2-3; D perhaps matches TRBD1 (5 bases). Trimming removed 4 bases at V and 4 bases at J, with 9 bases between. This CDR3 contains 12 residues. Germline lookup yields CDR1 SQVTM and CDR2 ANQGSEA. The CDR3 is CSVGRDADTQYF. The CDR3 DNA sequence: TGCAGCGTTGGCAGGGATGCAGATACGCAGTATTTT.

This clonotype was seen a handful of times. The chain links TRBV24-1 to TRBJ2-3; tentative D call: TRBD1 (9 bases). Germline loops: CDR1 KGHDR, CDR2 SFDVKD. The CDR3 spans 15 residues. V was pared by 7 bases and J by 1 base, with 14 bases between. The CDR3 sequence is CATSGGDRGTDTQYF. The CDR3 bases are TGTGCCACCAGCGGGGGGGACAGGGGCACAGATACGCAGTATTTT.

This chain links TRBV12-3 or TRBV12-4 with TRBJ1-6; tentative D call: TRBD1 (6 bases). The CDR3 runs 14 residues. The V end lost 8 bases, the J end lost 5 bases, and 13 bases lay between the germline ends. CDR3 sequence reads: CASCRQGHNSPLHF. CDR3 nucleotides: TGTGCCAGCTGTCGCCAGGGGCATAATTCACCCCTCCACTTT.

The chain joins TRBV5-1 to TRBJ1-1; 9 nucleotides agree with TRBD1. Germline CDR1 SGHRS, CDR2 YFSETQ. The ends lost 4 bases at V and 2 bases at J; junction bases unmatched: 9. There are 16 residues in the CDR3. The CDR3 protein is CASSDGTGMVNTEAFF. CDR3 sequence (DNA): TGCGCCAGCAGCGACGGGACAGGGATGGTAAACACTGAAGCTTTCTTT.

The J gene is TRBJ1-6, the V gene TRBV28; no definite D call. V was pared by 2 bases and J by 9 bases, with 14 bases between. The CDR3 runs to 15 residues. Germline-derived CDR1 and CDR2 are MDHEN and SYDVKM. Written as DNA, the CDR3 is TGTGCCAGCAGTTTAGAGGGAGGGATGGGTTCACCCCTCCACTTT. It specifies CASSLEGGMGSPLHF.

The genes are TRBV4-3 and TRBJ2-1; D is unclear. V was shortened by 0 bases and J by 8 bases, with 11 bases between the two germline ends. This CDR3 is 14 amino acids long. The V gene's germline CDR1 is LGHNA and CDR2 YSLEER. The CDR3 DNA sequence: TGCGCCAGCAGCCAAGATTCCCCCGGCCATGAGCAGTTCTTC. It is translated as CASSQDSPGHEQFF.

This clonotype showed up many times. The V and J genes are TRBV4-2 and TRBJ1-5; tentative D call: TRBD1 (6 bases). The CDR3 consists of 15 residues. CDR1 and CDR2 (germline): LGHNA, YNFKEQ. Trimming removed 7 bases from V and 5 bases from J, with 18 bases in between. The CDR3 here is CASTPGAGRDQPQHF. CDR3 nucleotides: TGTGCCAGCACTCCGGGGGCAGGGAGGGATCAGCCCCAGCATTTT.

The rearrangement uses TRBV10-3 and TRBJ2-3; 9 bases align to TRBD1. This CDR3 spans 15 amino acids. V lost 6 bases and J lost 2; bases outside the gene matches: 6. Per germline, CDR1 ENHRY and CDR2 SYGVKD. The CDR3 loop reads CAIRPGQGHTDTQYF. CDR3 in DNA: TGTGCCATCAGGCCGGGACAGGGCCACACAGATACGCAGTATTTT.

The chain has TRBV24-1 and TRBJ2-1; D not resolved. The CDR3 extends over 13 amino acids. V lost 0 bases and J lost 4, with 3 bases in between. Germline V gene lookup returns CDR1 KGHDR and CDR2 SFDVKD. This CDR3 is CATSDLRYNEQFF. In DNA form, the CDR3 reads TGTGCCACCAGTGATTTGAGGTACAATGAGCAGTTCTTC.

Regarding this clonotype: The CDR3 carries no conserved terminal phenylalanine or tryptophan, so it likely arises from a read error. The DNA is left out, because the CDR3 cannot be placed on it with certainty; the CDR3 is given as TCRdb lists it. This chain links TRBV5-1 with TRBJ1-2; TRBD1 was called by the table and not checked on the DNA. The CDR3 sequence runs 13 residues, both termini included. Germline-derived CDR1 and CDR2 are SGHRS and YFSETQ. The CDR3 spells CASSDGIRDSSWI.

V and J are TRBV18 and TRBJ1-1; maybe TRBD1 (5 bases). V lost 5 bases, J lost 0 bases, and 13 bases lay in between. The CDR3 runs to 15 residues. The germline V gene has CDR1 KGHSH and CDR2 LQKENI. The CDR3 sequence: CASSKAGTMNTEAFF. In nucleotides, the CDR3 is TGTGCCAGCTCAAAGGCTGGGACTATGAACACTGAAGCTTTCTTT.

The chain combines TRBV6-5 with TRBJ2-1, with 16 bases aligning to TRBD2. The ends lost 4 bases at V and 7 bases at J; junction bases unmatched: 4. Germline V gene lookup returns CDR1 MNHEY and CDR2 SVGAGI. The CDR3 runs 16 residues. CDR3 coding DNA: TGTGCCAGCAGTTCCGGGACTAGCGGGGGGGCGAATGAGCAGTTCTTC. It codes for CASSSGTSGGANEQFF.

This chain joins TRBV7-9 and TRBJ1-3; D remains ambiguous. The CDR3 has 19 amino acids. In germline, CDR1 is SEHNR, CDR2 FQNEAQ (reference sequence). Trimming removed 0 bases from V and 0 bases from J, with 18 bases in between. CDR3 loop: CASSLAPVTGGPSGNTIYF. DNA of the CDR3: TGTGCCAGCAGCTTAGCGCCGGTAACGGGAGGGCCCTCTGGAAACACCATATATTTT.

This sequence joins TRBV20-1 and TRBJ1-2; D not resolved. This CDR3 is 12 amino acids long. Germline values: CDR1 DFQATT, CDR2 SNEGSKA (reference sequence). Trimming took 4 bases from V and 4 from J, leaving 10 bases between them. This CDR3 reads CSAKSDFYGYTF. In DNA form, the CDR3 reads TGCAGTGCTAAATCTGACTTCTATGGCTACACCTTC.

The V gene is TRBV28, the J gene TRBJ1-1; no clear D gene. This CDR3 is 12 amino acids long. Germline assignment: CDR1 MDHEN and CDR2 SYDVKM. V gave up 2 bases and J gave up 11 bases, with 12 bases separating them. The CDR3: CASSLLGRSAFF. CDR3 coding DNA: TGTGCCAGCAGTTTACTGGGAAGGTCCGCTTTCTTT.

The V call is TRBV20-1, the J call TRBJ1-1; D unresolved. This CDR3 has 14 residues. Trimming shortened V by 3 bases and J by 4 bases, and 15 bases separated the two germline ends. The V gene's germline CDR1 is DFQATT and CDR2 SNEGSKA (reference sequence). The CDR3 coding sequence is TGCAGTGCTAGTTCCATTCGGAAGGCCACTGAAGCTTTCTTT. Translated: CSASSIRKATEAFF.

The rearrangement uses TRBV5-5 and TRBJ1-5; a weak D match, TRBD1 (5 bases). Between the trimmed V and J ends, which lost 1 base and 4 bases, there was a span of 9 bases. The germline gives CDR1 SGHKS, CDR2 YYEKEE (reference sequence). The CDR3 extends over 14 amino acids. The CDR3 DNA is TGTGCCAGCAGCTTGCAGACAGCGAATCAGCCCCAGCATTTT. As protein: CASSLQTANQPQHF. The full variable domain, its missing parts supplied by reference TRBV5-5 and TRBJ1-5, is DAGVTQSPTHLIKTRGQQVTLRCSPISGHKSVSWYQQVLGQGPQFIFQYYEKEERGRGNFPDRFSARQFPNYSSELNVNALLLGDSALYLCASSLQTANQPQHFGDGTRLSIL.

The DNA of the CDR3 is TGTGCCAGCAGCGCGACAGGGTGGGCTAATGAAAAACTGTTTTTT. It specifies CASSATGWANEKLFF. The chain recombines TRBV7-2 with TRBJ1-4; 7 bases are a match to TRBD1. Germline loops: CDR1 SGHTA, CDR2 FQGNSA. The CDR3 has 15 amino acids. V gave up 5 bases and J gave up 3 bases; unmatched junction bases: 6.

In DNA form, the CDR3 reads TGTGCCAGCAGCTTGGTAGGAGGCTCCTATGGCTACACCTTC. Protein product: CASSLVGGSYGYTF. The chain joins TRBV5-6 to TRBJ1-2; D is unresolved. Germline lookup yields CDR1 SGHDT and CDR2 YYEEEE. V was clipped by 0 bases and J by 4 bases, with 10 bases between them. The CDR3 consists of 14 residues.

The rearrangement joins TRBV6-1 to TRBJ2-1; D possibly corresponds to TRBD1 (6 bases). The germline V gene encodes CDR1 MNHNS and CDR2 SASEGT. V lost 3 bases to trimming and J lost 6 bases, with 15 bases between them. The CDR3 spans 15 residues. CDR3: CASSDWQGHANEQFF. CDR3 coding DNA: TGTGCCAGCAGTGATTGGCAGGGGCATGCCAATGAGCAGTTCTTC.

This CDR3 reads CSVEDLRDRVDGYTF. CDR3 sequence (DNA): TGCAGCGTTGAAGACCTCCGGGACAGGGTGGATGGCTACACCTTC. The rearrangement uses TRBV29-1 and TRBJ1-2; 9 positions match TRBD1. V lost 0 bases to trimming and J lost 6 bases; unmatched junction nucleotides: 8. The CDR3 has 15 amino acids. From germline, CDR1 is SQVTM and CDR2 ANQGSEA.

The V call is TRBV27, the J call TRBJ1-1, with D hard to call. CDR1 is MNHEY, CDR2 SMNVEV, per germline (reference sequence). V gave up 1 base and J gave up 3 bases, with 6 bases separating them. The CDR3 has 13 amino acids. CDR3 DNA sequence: TGTGCCAGCAGTTTATTATGGGACACTGAAGCTTTCTTT. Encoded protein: CASSLLWDTEAFF.

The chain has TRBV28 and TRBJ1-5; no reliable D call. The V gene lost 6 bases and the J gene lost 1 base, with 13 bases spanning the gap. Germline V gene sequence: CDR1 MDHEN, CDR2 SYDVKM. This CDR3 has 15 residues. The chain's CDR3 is CASSPGVGSNQPQHF. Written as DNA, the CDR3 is TGTGCCAGCAGCCCTGGGGTAGGGAGCAATCAGCCCCAGCATTTT.